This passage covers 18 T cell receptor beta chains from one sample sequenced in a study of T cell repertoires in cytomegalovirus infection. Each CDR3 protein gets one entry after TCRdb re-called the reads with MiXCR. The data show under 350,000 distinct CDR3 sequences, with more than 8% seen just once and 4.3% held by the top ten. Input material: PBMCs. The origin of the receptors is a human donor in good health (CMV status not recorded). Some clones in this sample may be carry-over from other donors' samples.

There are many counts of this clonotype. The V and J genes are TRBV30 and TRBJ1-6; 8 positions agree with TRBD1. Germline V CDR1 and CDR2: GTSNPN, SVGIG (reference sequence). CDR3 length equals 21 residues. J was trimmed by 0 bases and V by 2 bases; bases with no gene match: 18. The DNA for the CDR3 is TGTGCCTGGAGTCCATTTACAGGTTACAGGGGGGAAAGCTCCTATAATTCACCCCTCCACTTT. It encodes CAWSPFTGYRGESSYNSPLHF.

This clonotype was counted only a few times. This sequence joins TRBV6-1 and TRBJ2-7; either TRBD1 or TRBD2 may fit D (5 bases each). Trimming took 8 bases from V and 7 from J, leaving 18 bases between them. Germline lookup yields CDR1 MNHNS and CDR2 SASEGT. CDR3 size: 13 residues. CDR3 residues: CASGAEIEGEQYF. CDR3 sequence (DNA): TGTGCCAGCGGGGCGGAGATAGAGGGAGAGCAGTACTTC.

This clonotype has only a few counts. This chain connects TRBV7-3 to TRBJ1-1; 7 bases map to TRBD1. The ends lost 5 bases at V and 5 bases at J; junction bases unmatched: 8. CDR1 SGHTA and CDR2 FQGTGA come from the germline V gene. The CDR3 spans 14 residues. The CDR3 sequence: CASSRDRAGTEAFF. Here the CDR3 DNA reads TGTGCCAGCAGCCGAGACAGGGCGGGAACTGAAGCTTTCTTT.

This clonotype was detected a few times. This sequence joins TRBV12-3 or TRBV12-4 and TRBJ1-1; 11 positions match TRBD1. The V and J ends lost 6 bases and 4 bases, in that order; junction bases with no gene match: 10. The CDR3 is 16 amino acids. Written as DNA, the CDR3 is TGTGCCAGCAGACCGCACTCCGGGACAGGGGGCACTGAAGCTTTCTTT. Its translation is CASRPHSGTGGTEAFF.

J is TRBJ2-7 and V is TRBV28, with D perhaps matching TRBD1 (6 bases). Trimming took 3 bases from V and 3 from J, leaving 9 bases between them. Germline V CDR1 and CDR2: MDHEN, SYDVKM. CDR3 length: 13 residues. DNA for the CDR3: TGTGCCAGCAGTTTCAGGGGTGACTACGAGCAGTACTTC. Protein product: CASSFRGDYEQYF.

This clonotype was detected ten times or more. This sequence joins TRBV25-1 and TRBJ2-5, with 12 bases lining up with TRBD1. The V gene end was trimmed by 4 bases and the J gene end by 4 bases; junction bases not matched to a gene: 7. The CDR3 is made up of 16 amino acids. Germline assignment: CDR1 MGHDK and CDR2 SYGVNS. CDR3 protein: CASSGDGTGGSETQYF. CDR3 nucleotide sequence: TGTGCCAGCAGTGGCGACGGGACAGGGGGCTCAGAGACCCAGTACTTC. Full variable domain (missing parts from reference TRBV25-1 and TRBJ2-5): EADIYQTPRYLVIGTGKKITLECSQTMGHDKMYWYQQDPGMELHLIHYSYGVNSTEKGDLSSESTVSRIRTEHFPLTLESARPSHTSQYLCASSGDGTGGSETQYFGPGTRLLVL.

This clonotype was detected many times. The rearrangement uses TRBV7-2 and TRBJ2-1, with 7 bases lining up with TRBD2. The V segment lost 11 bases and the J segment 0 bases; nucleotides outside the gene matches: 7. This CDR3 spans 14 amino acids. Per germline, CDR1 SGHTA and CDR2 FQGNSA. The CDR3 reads CAGSGGPSYNEQFF. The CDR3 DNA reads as TGTGCCGGTTCGGGAGGTCCCTCCTACAATGAGCAGTTCTTC. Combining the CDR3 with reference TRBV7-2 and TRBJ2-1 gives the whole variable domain GAGVSQSPSNKVTEKGKDVELRCDPISGHTALYWYRQSLGQGLEFLIYFQGNSAPDKSGLPSDRFSAERTGGSVSTLTIQRTQQEDSAVYLCAGSGGPSYNEQFFGPGTRLTVL.

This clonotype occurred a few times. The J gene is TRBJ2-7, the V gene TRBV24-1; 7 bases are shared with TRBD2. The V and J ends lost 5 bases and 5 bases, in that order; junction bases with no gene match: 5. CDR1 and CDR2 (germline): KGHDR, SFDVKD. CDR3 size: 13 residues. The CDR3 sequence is CATSGPGRDEQYF. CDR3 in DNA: TGTGCCACCAGTGGTCCGGGGAGGGACGAGCAGTACTTC.

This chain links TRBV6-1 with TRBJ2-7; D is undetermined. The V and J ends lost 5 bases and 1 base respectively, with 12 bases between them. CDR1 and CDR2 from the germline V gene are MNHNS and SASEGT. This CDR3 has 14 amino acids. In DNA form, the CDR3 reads TGTGCCAGCAGTAGGGCGGCAGAATCCTACGAGCAGTACTTC. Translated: CASSRAAESYEQYF.

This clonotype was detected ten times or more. The CDR3 bases are TGTGCCAGCAGCTTAAACAGGGACGAGACCCAGTACTTC. This translates into CASSLNRDETQYF. The chain uses TRBV7-2 and TRBJ2-5, with a possible D match to TRBD1 (6 bases). The V and J ends lost 2 bases and 5 bases respectively, with 9 bases between them. There are 13 residues in the CDR3. Germline CDR1 is SGHTA and CDR2 is FQGNSA.

The DNA of the CDR3 is TGTGCCAGCAGTTACTTTTTTGATGAGCAGTTCTTC. Its translation: CASSYFFDEQFF. The rearrangement joins TRBV6-6 to TRBJ2-1; D is ambiguous. CDR1 and CDR2 from the germline V gene are MNHNY and SVGAGI (reference sequence). Trimming removed 1 base at V and 8 bases at J, with 6 bases between. The CDR3 extends over 12 amino acids.

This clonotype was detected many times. The DNA of the CDR3 is TGTGCCAGCAGCCAAGATGCCGGAGGACAGTCTAACTATGGCTACACCTTC. Amino acids: CASSQDAGGQSNYGYTF. This sequence joins TRBV4-2 and TRBJ1-2, with D tentatively TRBD1 (6 bases). The CDR3 runs to 17 residues. Germline CDR1 is LGHNA and CDR2 is YNFKEQ. The V end lost 0 bases, the J end lost 0 bases, and 14 bases lay between the germline ends.

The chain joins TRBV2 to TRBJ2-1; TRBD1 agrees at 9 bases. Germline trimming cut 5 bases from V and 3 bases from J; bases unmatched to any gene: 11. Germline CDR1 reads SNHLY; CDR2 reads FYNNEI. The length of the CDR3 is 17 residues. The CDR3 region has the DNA TGTGCCAGCAGTAGAAAACTACAGGGGGCGGGCTACAATGAGCAGTTCTTC. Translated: CASSRKLQGAGYNEQFF. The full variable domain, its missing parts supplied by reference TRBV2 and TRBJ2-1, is EPEVTQTPSHQVTQMGQEVILRCVPISNHLYFYWYRQILGQKVEFLVSFYNNEISEKSEIFDDQFSVERPDGSNFTLKIRSTKLEDSAMYFCASSRKLQGAGYNEQFFGPGTRLTVL.

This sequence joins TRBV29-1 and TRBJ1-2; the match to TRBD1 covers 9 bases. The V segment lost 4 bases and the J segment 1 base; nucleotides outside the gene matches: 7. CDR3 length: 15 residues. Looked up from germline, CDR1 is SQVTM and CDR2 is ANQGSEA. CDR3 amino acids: CSVVTQGALNYGYTF. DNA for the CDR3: TGCAGCGTTGTAACACAGGGGGCCCTTAACTATGGCTACACCTTC. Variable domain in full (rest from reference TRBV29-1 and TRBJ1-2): SAVISQKPSRDICQRGTSLTIQCQVDSQVTMMFWYRQQPGQSLTLIATANQGSEATYESGFVIDKFPISRPNLTFSTLTVSNMSPEDSSIYLCSVVTQGALNYGYTFGSGTRLTVV.

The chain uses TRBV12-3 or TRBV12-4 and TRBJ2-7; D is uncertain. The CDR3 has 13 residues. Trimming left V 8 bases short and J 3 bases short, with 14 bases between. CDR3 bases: TGTGCCAGCGATCCCGGAAAGGGCTACGAGCAGTACTTC. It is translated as CASDPGKGYEQYF.

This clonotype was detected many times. CDR3: CASSSRTSGSVYEQYF. DNA of the CDR3: TGTGCCAGCAGCTCCCGGACTAGCGGGAGTGTATACGAGCAGTACTTC. J is TRBJ2-7 and V is TRBV7-2; TRBD2 matches 13 bases. Germline V gene data show CDR1 as SGHTA and CDR2 as FQGNSA. With 4 bases clipped from V and 4 bases from J, the junction kept 7 bases outside the gene matches. There are 16 residues in the CDR3.

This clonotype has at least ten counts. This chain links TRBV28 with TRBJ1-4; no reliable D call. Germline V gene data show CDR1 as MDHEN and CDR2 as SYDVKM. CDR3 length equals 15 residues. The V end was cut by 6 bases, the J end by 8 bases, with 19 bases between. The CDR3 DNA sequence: TGTGCCAGCAGATCTCCGGGCCCCGTGGCGGAAAAACTGTTTTTT. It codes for CASRSPGPVAEKLFF. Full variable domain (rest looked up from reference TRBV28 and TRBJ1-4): DVKVTQSSRYLVKRTGEKVFLECVQDMDHENMFWYRQDPGLGLRLIYFSYDVKMKEKGDIPEGYSVSREKKERFSLILESASTNQTSMYLCASRSPGPVAEKLFFGSGTQLSVL.

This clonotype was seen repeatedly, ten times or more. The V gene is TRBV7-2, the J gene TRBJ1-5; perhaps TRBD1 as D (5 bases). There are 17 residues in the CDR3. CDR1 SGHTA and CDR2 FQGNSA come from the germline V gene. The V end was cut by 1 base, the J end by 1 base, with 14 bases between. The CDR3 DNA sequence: TGTGCCAGCAGCTTAGGACGGGGGTTGGGAAGCAATCAGCCCCAGCATTTT. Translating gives CASSLGRGLGSNQPQHF. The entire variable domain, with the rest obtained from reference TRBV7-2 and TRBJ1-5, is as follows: GAGVSQSPSNKVTEKGKDVELRCDPISGHTALYWYRQSLGQGLEFLIYFQGNSAPDKSGLPSDRFSAERTGGSVSTLTIQRTQQEDSAVYLCASSLGRGLGSNQPQHFGDGTRLSIL.